This TCR beta chain originates from a study of CXCR3-negative and CXCR3-positive naive CD8 T cells. Study summary: Roughly 140 million TRB reads were obtained in total, which works out to about 1.5 +/- 0.3 million per library.

The study's findings and limits: For CXCR3-positive naive cells, TRB CDR3s were more hydrophobic than those of CXCR3-negative naive cells. Most assays used freshly isolated PBMCs, as cryopreservation partially reduced CXCR3.

Concerning this clonotype itself: Its specificity is unknown.

TRB cDNA was prepared as libraries by UMI-labeled 5' RACE. One entry per CDR3 protein, without DNA, is what TCRdb gives after re-calling the 5' RACE reads. This specimen shows around 7,000 distinct CDR3 sequences; the ten leading clones hold under 1.5%. The CDR3 length is 14 residues. Germline CDR1 and CDR2: LNHDA and SQIVND (reference sequence). Sequenced sample: naive CXCR3+ CD8+ T cells from blood. The sample's subset: CD45RO-CCR7+CD27+CD95- naive CD8+ T cells expressing CXCR3 (TNR3+). This TCR came from a human donor in good health. Some clones in this sample may be carry-over from other donors' samples. The V call is TRBV19, the J call TRBJ2-1. The CDR3 spells CASSTALEGNEQFF.